This T cell receptor beta chain was captured in a study of blood T cell repertoires in COVID-19. Study-level background: COVID-19 samples collected from the United States, Italy and Spain covered acute and convalescent phases. Sources were T cells, B-cell-depleted T cells, or PBMCs; the material itself was cDNA or gDNA.

Germline V gene data show CDR1 as LNHNV and CDR2 as YYDKDF (reference sequence). The CDR3 length is 16 residues. The V end lost 0 bases, the J end lost 2 bases, and 13 bases lay between the germline ends. Source study methods: Estimation of nucleated cell counts was performed using reference gene primer amplification. TCRdb keeps only in-frame clones here, not all; method: immunoSEQ multiplex PCR. The V and J calls and clone size are taken from that table; D and trimming were inferred from the DNA. The table shows roughly 260,000 clones, with approximately 80% occurring only once. Sample: peripheral blood. The receptor was isolated from a woman older than 75 with active or convalescent COVID-19. The J gene is TRBJ2-5, the V gene TRBV15; D gene uncertain. The CDR3 DNA sequence: TGTGCCACCAGCAGAGAACGCGTCAGAGGACAAGAGACCCAGTACTTC. This sequence encodes CATSRERVRGQETQYF.